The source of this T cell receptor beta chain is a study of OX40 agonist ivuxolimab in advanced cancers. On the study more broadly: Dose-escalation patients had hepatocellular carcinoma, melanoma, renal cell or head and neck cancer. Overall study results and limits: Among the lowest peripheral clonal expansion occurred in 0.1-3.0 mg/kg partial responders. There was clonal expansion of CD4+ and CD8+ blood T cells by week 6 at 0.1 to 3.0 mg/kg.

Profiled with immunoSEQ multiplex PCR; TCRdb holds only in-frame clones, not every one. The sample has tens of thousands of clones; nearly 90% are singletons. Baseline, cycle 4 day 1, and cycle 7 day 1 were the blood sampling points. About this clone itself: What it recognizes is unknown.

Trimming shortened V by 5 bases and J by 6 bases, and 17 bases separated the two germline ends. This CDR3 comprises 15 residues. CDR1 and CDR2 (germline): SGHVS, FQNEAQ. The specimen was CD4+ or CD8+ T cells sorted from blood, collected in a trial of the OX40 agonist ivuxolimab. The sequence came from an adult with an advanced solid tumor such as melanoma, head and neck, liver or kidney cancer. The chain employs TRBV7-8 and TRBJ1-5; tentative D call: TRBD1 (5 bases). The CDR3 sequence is CASSENVGGTQPQHF. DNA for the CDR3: TGTGCCAGCAGCGAGAACGTGGGGGGAACTCAGCCCCAGCATTTT.